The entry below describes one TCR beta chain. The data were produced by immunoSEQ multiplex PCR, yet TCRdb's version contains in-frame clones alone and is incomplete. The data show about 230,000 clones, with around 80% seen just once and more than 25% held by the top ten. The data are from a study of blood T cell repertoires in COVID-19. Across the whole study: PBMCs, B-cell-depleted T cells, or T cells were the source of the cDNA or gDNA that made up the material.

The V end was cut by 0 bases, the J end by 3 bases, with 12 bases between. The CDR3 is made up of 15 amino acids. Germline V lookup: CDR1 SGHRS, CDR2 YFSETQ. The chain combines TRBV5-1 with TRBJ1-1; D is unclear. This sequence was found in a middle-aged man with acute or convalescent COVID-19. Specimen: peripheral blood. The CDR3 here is CASSLGGFVDTEAFF. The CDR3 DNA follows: TGCGCCAGCAGCTTGGGAGGATTTGTGGACACTGAAGCTTTCTTT.